A selection of T cell receptor beta chains follows, all from one sample in a study of Ad26.COV2.S vaccination and SARS-CoV-2 variants. Repertoires were generated with immunoSEQ multiplex PCR, while TCRdb's copy carries only in-frame clones and drops some. Found here are some 240,000 clones, 87% of them singletons; the top ten hold roughly 3%. The material sequenced was peripheral blood, taken in a trial of Ad26.COV2.S vaccine versus placebo. The receptor set was obtained from a person between 18 and 65 years old who received the Ad26.COV2.S COVID-19 vaccine or a placebo. The conserved cysteine and the conserved F or W are not part of the CDR3 here. Some rows mark clone size as missing; the rest say once, few, many or name a class of expanded clone.

clone_size,v_call,cdr3_aa
NA,TRBV12-5,ASGPRGGSAYNEQF
NA,TRBV19,ASGSDRDTDTQY
NA,TRBV7-9,ASSPPGGEVSGANVLT
NA,TRBV19,ASRSSSNQPQH
NA,TRBV30,AWSPTGGTAF
NA,TRBV7-2,ASSMSPRTSIETQY
NA,TRBV6-5,ASSPDRVNQPQH
few,TRBV14,ASRGGGSTEAF
NA,TRBV15,ATSRDRGRGKENEKLF
once,TRBV19,ASRSPTGELF
NA,TRBV7-2,ASSLVGGSTDTQY
NA,TRBV7-2,ASSLDTITGELF
NA,TRBV5-1,ASSLEGNGGYEQY
NA,TRBV2,ASIGTGNYEQY
NA,TRBV6-2/TRBV6-3,ASSPLAGRSTDTQY
NA,TRBV7-6,ASSLRTSGLGELF
NA,TRBV7-9,ASSLASITNTGELF
NA,TRBV18,ASSVTGGRETQY
NA,TRBV9,ASSIIPTSVDYNEQF